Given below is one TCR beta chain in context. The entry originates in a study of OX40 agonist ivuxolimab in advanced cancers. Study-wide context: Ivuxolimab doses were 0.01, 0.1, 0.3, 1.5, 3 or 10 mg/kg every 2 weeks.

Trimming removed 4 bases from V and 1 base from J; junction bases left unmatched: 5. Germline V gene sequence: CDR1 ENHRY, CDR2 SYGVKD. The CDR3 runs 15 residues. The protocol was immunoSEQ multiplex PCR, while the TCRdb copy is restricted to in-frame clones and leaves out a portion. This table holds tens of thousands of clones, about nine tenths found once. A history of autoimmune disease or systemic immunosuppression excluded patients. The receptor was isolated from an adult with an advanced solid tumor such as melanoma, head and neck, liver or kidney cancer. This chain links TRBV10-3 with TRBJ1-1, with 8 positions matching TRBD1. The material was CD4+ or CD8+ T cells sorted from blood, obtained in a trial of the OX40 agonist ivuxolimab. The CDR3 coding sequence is TGTGCCATCAGTGCGACAGGGGAAACGAACACTGAAGCTTTCTTT. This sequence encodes CAISATGETNTEAFF.